The rows below give T cell receptor beta chains drawn from one sample of a study of blood T cell repertoires in COVID-19. Some clones are missing from TCRdb's copy, which holds only in-frame ones; the method was immunoSEQ multiplex PCR. Among about 160,000 clones listed, approximately 82% were seen once. Sequences were obtained from peripheral blood. Receptors were obtained from a woman of 80 years or more with active or convalescent COVID-19. The CDR3 runs from the conserved cysteine through the conserved F or W. The order of the fields is clone size, D gene, V gene, J gene, CDR3 DNA, CDR3 protein. D genes are given only for firm matches. Clone size is not always given. Where it is, it says once, few, many or a class for expanded clones.

>-|TRBD1|TRBV28|TRBJ1-1
TGTGCCAGCAGCCTTCCTCAACTTAGGGACAGGGGTGAAGCTTTCTTT
CASSLPQLRDRGEAFF
>-|TRBD1|TRBV5-5|TRBJ1-3
TGTGCCAGCAGCAAGGACGGGACAGGGGGCGAGAGACCCGGAAACACCATATATTTT
CASSKDGTGGERPGNTIYF
>-|TRBD2|TRBV5-1|TRBJ2-1
TGCGCCAGCAGCTTAAGCGGGAGGCCGTACAATGAGCAGTTCTTC
CASSLSGRPYNEQFF
>-|-|TRBV4-2|TRBJ2-4
TGTGCCAGCAGCCAAGGGCTAGAGGCCATTCAGTACTTC
CASSQGLEAIQYF
>-|-|TRBV2|TRBJ1-3
TGTGCCAGCAGTGAGGTCATATCGGTATCCGGAAACACCATATATTTT
CASSEVISVSGNTIYF
>-|-|TRBV5-1|TRBJ1-5
TGCGCCAGCAGCTTGGACTTCCCCGGGCAGCCCCAGCATTTT
CASSLDFPGQPQHF
>-|-|TRBV6-5|TRBJ1-2
TGTGCCAGCAGCCCAACAGGATTAGCTAACTATGGCTACACCTTC
CASSPTGLANYGYTF
>-|-|TRBV5-4|TRBJ1-1
TGTGCCAGTACCACAGGAACCCTCCCCGCTTTCTTT
CASTTGTLPAFF
>-|TRBD1|TRBV7-9|TRBJ1-2
TGTGCCAGCAGCCGGTCGGCCGGGACAGGGGAAAATGGCTACACCTTC
CASSRSAGTGENGYTF
>once|TRBD2|TRBV6-5|TRBJ2-1
TGTGCCTGCCGGCTAGCGGGAGGCAATGAGCAGTTCTTC
CACRLAGGNEQFF
>-|TRBD1|TRBV5-1|TRBJ1-3
TGCGCCAGCAGCTTGGGGGGACAGGGCTCTGGAAACACCATATATTTT
CASSLGGQGSGNTIYF
>few|TRBD2|TRBV6-1|TRBJ2-7
TGTGCCAGCAGTGATGGGACTAGCGGGAGTGACGAGCAGTACTTC
CASSDGTSGSDEQYF
>-|-|TRBV2|TRBJ2-2
TGTGCCAGCAGACAGAAAGGGGGGGCCGGGGAGCTGTTTTTT
CASRQKGGAGELFF
>-|-|TRBV5-4|TRBJ2-1
TGTGCCAGCAGCATCCCTCGCGGAGGCACCTACAATGAGCAGTTCTTC
CASSIPRGGTYNEQFF
>-|-|TRBV5-1|TRBJ2-3
TGCGCCAGCAGCTTGGTTCCGACAGATACGCAGTATTTT
CASSLVPTDTQYF
>-|TRBD2|TRBV5-4|TRBJ2-3
TGTGCCAGCAGCTTGGATCCTAGCGGGAGACACACAGATACGCAGTATTTT
CASSLDPSGRHTDTQYF
>-|TRBD2|TRBV6-6|TRBJ2-7
TGTGCCAGCAGAAACGGACTAGACGAGCAGTACTTC
CASRNGLDEQYF
>-|TRBD1|TRBV10-3|TRBJ2-1
TGTGCCATCGGCCGGGACAGGGTCGGGGAGCAGTTCTTC
CAIGRDRVGEQFF
>once|-|TRBV6-1|TRBJ1-6
TGTGCCAGCAGTGATCAGGGGAATTCACCCCTCCACTTT
CASSDQGNSPLHF
>-|-|TRBV27|TRBJ1-2
TGTGCCAGCAGTTTAAAAGGAACAGATAACTATGGCTACACCTTC
CASSLKGTDNYGYTF
>-|TRBD1|TRBV7-3|TRBJ1-1
TGTGCCAGCAGCTTAATGGGACAGGGGAACACTGAAGCTTTCTTT
CASSLMGQGNTEAFF
>-|-|TRBV10-3|TRBJ1-3
TGTGCCATCAGGAGGGACAATTCTGGAAACACCATATATTTT
CAIRRDNSGNTIYF
>-|TRBD1|TRBV19|TRBJ2-1
TGTGCCAGTAGTTTTAGCCGGGACAGCTACAATGAGCAGTTCTTC
CASSFSRDSYNEQFF
>-|TRBD1|TRBV28|TRBJ1-5
TGTGCCAGCAGTTTTCCCCCGGGACAGGTGGGGAGCAATCAGCCCCAGCATTTT
CASSFPPGQVGSNQPQHF
>-|TRBD1|TRBV7-9|TRBJ1-1
TGTGCCAGCAGCTGGACAGGGCTCACTGAAGCTTTCTTT
CASSWTGLTEAFF
>few|TRBD1|TRBV7-8|TRBJ2-1
TGTGCCAGCAGCTTATTTGGACAGGGGTACAATGAGCAGTTCTTC
CASSLFGQGYNEQFF
>-|TRBD1|TRBV5-6|TRBJ1-5
TGTGCCAGCAGCTTGGGGGACAGACGCCATAGCAATCAGCCCCAGCATTTT
CASSLGDRRHSNQPQHF
>few|-|TRBV2|TRBJ1-5
TGTGCCAGCAGTGAAGGTAGGACACAGAATCAGCCCCAGCATTTT
CASSEGRTQNQPQHF
>-|TRBD1|TRBV18|TRBJ2-1
TGTGCCAGCTCACCAGACCCGGGACAGGGATACAATGAGCAGTTCTTC
CASSPDPGQGYNEQFF
>-|TRBD1|TRBV18|TRBJ1-5
TGTGCCAGCTCACCGGGGGACAGGGAGAGCAATCAGCCCCAGCATTTT
CASSPGDRESNQPQHF
>-|-|TRBV2|TRBJ2-7
TGTGCCAGCAGTGAACAGGGCACCTCCTACGAGCAGTACTTC
CASSEQGTSYEQYF
>-|-|TRBV6-6|TRBJ2-1
TGTGCCAGCAGTTACTCTATATTTTCCGAGAATGAGCAGTTCTTC
CASSYSIFSENEQFF
>few|-|TRBV5-1|TRBJ2-1
TGCGCCAGCAGCTTTAACCCAGCGGACTACAATGAGCAGTTCTTC
CASSFNPADYNEQFF
>-|TRBD1|TRBV6-6|TRBJ2-3
TGTGCCAGCAGCCCTAGTACAGGGGCAGATACGCAGTATTTT
CASSPSTGADTQYF
>few|-|TRBV7-2|TRBJ2-7
TGTGCCAGCAGAGGGGCCTCCTACGAGCAGTACTTC
CASRGASYEQYF
>-|TRBD1|TRBV30|TRBJ1-5
TGTGCCTGGAGTCTAACAGGGGGCAATCAGCCCCAGCATTTT
CAWSLTGGNQPQHF